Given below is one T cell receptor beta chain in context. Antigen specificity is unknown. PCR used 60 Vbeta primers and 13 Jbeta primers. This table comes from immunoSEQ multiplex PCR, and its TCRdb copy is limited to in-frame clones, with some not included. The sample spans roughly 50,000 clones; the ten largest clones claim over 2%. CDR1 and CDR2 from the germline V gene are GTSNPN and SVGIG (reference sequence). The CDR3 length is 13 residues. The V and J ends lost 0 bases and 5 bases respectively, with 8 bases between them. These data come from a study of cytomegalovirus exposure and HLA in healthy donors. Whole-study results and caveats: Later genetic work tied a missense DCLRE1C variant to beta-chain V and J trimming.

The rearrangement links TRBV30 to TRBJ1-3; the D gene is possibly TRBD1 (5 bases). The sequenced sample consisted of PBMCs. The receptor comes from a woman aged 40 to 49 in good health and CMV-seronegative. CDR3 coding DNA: TGTGCCTGGAGTGTATCAGGGAGAAACACCATATATTTT. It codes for CAWSVSGRNTIYF.